The 31 T cell receptor beta chains below all came from one sample that was sequenced in a study of blood T cell repertoires in COVID-19 (TCRdb year 2020). Libraries were constructed by the immunoSEQ multiplex PCR assay. Not all clones reach the TCRdb copy of this immuneACCESS table, which keeps in-frame sequences only. Checked studies attribute under half of the gap to unresolved V genes and leave the rest unexplained. Across this sample there are about 280,000 clones, with 80% to 95% seen only once. The ten top clones hold 2.5% to 3% of the sample. The sample was PBMCs or T cells enriched from blood (not recorded which). The receptors derive from a man between 35 and 55 years old who had been exposed to COVID-19.

The chain carries TRBV12-5 and TRBJ1-2; no firm D call. Germline V gives CDR1 LGHNT, CDR2 FRNRAP. Trimming took off 0 bases at V and 5 bases at J, with 7 bases between the two ends. The CDR3 is 13 amino acids. The CDR3 spells CASGLVRGYGYTF. For the CDR3, the DNA is TGTGCTAGTGGTTTGGTCCGGGGTTATGGCTACACCTTC.

This clone appeared a single time. The chain combines TRBV5-4 with TRBJ2-1; 8 nucleotides agree with TRBD2. V lost 1 base and J lost 8; bases outside the gene matches: 11. Germline CDR1 and CDR2: SGHNT and YYREEE (reference sequence). The CDR3 consists of 16 residues. CDR3 nucleotide sequence: TGTGCCAGCAGCTTGTATGGGACTAGTCAGTACTATGAGCAGTTCTTC. Translated, it gives CASSLYGTSQYYEQFF.

This rearrangement joins TRBV10-3 to TRBJ2-3, with 8 bases aligning to TRBD1. CDR3 length equals 15 residues. CDR1 ENHRY and CDR2 SYGVKD come from the germline V gene. V shed 6 bases, J shed 3 bases, and the junction held 8 bases outside the gene matches. The CDR3 is CAIRGIRGLTDTQYF. As DNA, the CDR3 is TGTGCCATCAGGGGGATCAGGGGGCTTACAGATACGCAGTATTTT.

This chain links TRBV29-1 with TRBJ1-2; D gene ambiguous. The CDR3 runs 13 residues. CDR1 and CDR2 (germline): SQVTM, ANQGSEA. V lost 5 bases and J lost 2, with 12 bases in between. CDR3 coding DNA: TGCAGCGTTCGCAACGAGGGAAACTATGGCTACACCTTC. Translating it yields CSVRNEGNYGYTF.

The V gene is TRBV19, the J gene TRBJ2-3; 7 bases are a match to TRBD1. CDR3 length: 15 residues. The V segment lost 6 bases and the J segment 0 bases; nucleotides outside the gene matches: 6. Germline V lookup: CDR1 LNHDA, CDR2 SQIVND (reference sequence). The CDR3 sequence is CASRDTGESTDTQYF. CDR3 nucleotide sequence: TGTGCCAGTAGAGACACAGGGGAAAGCACAGATACGCAGTATTTT.

V and J are TRBV7-2 and TRBJ1-5; a weak D match, TRBD1 (6 bases). V was cut by 1 base and J by 4 bases, with 11 bases left in between. The CDR3 loop spans 15 amino acids. Germline V gives CDR1 SGHTA, CDR2 FQGNSA. CDR3: CASSLVRGTNQPQHF. The CDR3 bases are TGTGCCAGCAGCTTAGTAAGGGGGACAAATCAGCCCCAGCATTTT.

The chain recombines TRBV7-9 with TRBJ1-2, with a tentative D call TRBD1 (5 bases). From germline, CDR1 is SEHNR and CDR2 FQNEAQ (reference sequence). CDR3 length equals 15 residues. Between the trimmed V and J ends, which lost 8 bases and 4 bases, there was a span of 20 bases. The chain's CDR3 is CASHASLGGPYGYTF. In DNA, the CDR3 is TGTGCCAGCCACGCCTCTCTGGGGGGACCCTATGGCTACACCTTC. Based on the CDR3 plus reference TRBV7-9 and TRBJ1-2, the full variable domain is DTGVSQNPRHKITKRGQNVTFRCDPISEHNRLYWYRQTLGQGPEFLTYFQNEAQLEKSRLLSDRFSAERPKGSFSTLEIQRTEQGDSAMYLCASHASLGGPYGYTFGSGTRLTVV.

This chain links TRBV28 with TRBJ2-3; TRBD1 aligns across 7 bases. Germline V gene lookup returns CDR1 MDHEN and CDR2 SYDVKM. Trimming removed 6 bases from V and 2 bases from J; junction bases left unmatched: 8. The CDR3 contains 15 residues. CDR3 DNA: TGTGCCAGCAGCTCTCCAGACAGGGCCACAGATACGCAGTATTTT. It encodes CASSSPDRATDTQYF.

The chain uses TRBV28 and TRBJ2-7; D unclear. CDR3 length equals 15 residues. The V and J ends lost 0 bases and 0 bases respectively, with 9 bases between them. Germline V gene sequence: CDR1 MDHEN, CDR2 SYDVKM. Written as DNA, the CDR3 is TGTGCCAGCAGTTTATGGAGCCAGGACTCCTACGAGCAGTACTTC. This gives the protein CASSLWSQDSYEQYF.

V gene TRBV4-1 combines with J gene TRBJ2-7, with D possibly being TRBD1 (5 bases). Deletions cut 1 base from V and 0 bases from J, with 10 bases between. Germline V gives CDR1 MGHRA, CDR2 YSYEKL. This CDR3 contains 15 residues. Written as DNA, the CDR3 is TGCGCCAGCAGCCAAGTAGACAGCAGCTCCTACGAGCAGTACTTC. This codes for CASSQVDSSSYEQYF.

This clone appeared a single time. V usage is TRBV12-3 or TRBV12-4 and J usage is TRBJ2-7; weak D call: TRBD1 (6 bases). Trimming removed 8 bases from V and 0 bases from J, with 11 bases in between. The CDR3 loop spans 13 amino acids. DNA of the CDR3: TGTGCCAGCGCGGACAGACCCTCCTACGAGCAGTACTTC. Protein: CASADRPSYEQYF.

The chain has TRBV5-1 and TRBJ2-2, with 7 bases fitting TRBD1. V trimming: 0 bases; J trimming: 6 bases; junction bases outside the gene matches: 11. The germline V gene encodes CDR1 SGHRS and CDR2 YFSETQ. This CDR3 comprises 17 residues. CDR3 nucleotide sequence: TGCGCCAGCAGCTTGGGACAGGGCGCCGGTTGGCCCGGGGAGCTGTTTTTT. It encodes CASSLGQGAGWPGELFF.

This rearrangement joins TRBV5-1 to TRBJ2-5; maybe TRBD2 (6 bases). The germline V gene has CDR1 SGHRS and CDR2 YFSETQ. V was shortened by 0 bases and J by 2 bases, with 17 bases between the two germline ends. The CDR3 length is 17 residues. The CDR3 region is CASSLESVVAVQETQYF. The CDR3 nucleotides read TGCGCCAGCAGCTTGGAATCGGTGGTAGCGGTACAAGAGACCCAGTACTTC.

In this sample, this clone turned up once. The rearrangement joins TRBV5-4 to TRBJ2-1; 8 bases agree with TRBD2. Per the germline V gene, CDR1 is SGHNT and CDR2 is YYREEE (reference sequence). With 4 bases clipped from V and 0 bases from J, the junction kept 6 bases outside the gene matches. The CDR3 is 16 amino acids. This CDR3 is CASSPSSGGSYNEQFF. CDR3 DNA sequence: TGTGCCAGCAGCCCAAGCAGCGGGGGCTCCTACAATGAGCAGTTCTTC.

In this sample, this clone turned up a few times. This chain uses TRBV7-6 with TRBJ2-3, with D possibly TRBD1 on 5 matching bases. The CDR3 has 13 amino acids. Deletions cut 0 bases from V and 10 bases from J, with 11 bases between. Looked up from germline, CDR1 is SGHVS and CDR2 is FNYEAQ. The CDR3 DNA reads as TGTGCCAGCAGCTTAGCTGTAGGGGCCTCGCAGTATTTT. It is translated as CASSLAVGASQYF.

DNA of the CDR3: TGTGCCAGCAGCAAAGAAGAGTTTGCTAGCGGGAGGGCCCCCACCGGGGAGCTGTTTTTT. Protein product: CASSKEEFASGRAPTGELFF. This rearrangement joins TRBV21-1 to TRBJ2-2; TRBD2, the table's D call, was not compared with the DNA. TRBV21-1 is a known pseudogene. This CDR3 is 20 amino acids long.

The genes are TRBV15 and TRBJ2-3; 12 nucleotides line up with TRBD2. The CDR3 totals 16 residues. V was clipped by 1 base and J by 2 bases; unmatched bases: 1. Germline V lookup: CDR1 LNHNV, CDR2 YYDKDF (reference sequence). The CDR3 nucleotides are TGTGCCACCAGCAGAGGGACTAGCGGGATCACAGATACGCAGTATTTT. Protein: CATSRGTSGITDTQYF.

The J gene is TRBJ1-6, the V gene TRBV27; possible D gene TRBD1, 6 bases. Trimming took 6 bases from V and 6 from J, leaving 12 bases between them. The CDR3 covers 14 residues. Germline CDR1 reads MNHEY; CDR2 reads SMNVEV (reference sequence). Here the CDR3 DNA reads TGTGCCAGCAGGGACAGTGCCTTTAATTCACCCCTCCACTTT. Protein sequence: CASRDSAFNSPLHF.

The chain is built from TRBV15 and TRBJ1-2; 7 bases fit TRBD1. Germline assignment: CDR1 LNHNV and CDR2 YYDKDF (reference sequence). V dropped 0 bases and J dropped 3; count of bases not matched to a gene: 7. CDR3 length equals 16 residues. CDR3 coding DNA: TGTGCCACCAGCAGAGATCCGAAAGGGGGCGACTATGGCTACACCTTC. It yields the protein CATSRDPKGGDYGYTF. Looking up the rest from reference TRBV15 and TRBJ1-2 gives the full variable domain: DAMVIQNPRYQVTQFGKPVTLSCSQTLNHNVMYWYQQKSSQAPKLLFHYYDKDFNNEADTPDNFQSRRPNTSFCFLDIRSPGLGDTAMYLCATSRDPKGGDYGYTFGSGTRLTVV.

This chain connects TRBV30 to TRBJ2-7; TRBD2 matches 10 bases. There are 12 residues in the CDR3. The germline gives CDR1 GTSNPN, CDR2 SVGIG (reference sequence). J gave up 3 bases and V 4 bases, and 0 bases lay outside the gene matches. CDR3 bases: TGTGCCTGGACTAGCGGGAGCTACGAGCAGTACTTC. This encodes CAWTSGSYEQYF. The full variable domain, with the rest looked up from reference TRBV30 and TRBJ2-7, is SQTIHQWPATLVQPVGSPLSLECTVEGTSNPNLYWYRQAAGRGLQLLFYSVGIGQISSEVPQNLSASRPQDRQFILSSKKLLLSDSGFYLCAWTSGSYEQYFGPGTRLTVT.

The V call is TRBV4-1, the J call TRBJ2-4; TRBD1 matches at 7 bases. The germline V gene encodes CDR1 MGHRA and CDR2 YSYEKL. With V trimmed by 4 bases and J by 0 bases, 6 bases remained unmatched. CDR3 size: 16 residues. The CDR3 protein is CASSPRDSEAKNIQYF. The CDR3 DNA is TGCGCCAGCAGCCCCCGGGACAGTGAAGCCAAAAACATTCAGTACTTC.

This rearrangement joins TRBV15 to TRBJ2-2, with TRBD1 matching over 8 bases. CDR1 is LNHNV and CDR2 is YYDKDF in the germline V gene (reference sequence). CDR3 length equals 14 residues. V shed 6 bases, J shed 7 bases, and the junction held 7 bases outside the gene matches. The CDR3 loop is CATRLQGDVGELFF. CDR3 bases: TGTGCCACCAGGTTACAGGGGGATGTCGGGGAGCTGTTTTTT.

CDR3 DNA: TGTGCCAGTAGTCCTTTCCTGACAGCCACTAGCACAGATACGCAGTATTTT. Protein sequence: CASSPFLTATSTDTQYF. The rearrangement joins TRBV19 to TRBJ2-3, with D maybe TRBD1 (5 bases). V dropped 5 bases and J dropped 0 bases, with 18 bases sitting between them. The CDR3 runs 17 residues. Germline V gene data show CDR1 as LNHDA and CDR2 as SQIVND (reference sequence). Full variable domain (rest looked up from reference TRBV19 and TRBJ2-3): DGGITQSPKYLFRKEGQNVTLSCEQNLNHDAMYWYRQDPGQGLRLIYYSQIVNDFQKGDIAEGYSVSREKKESFPLTVTSAQKNPTAFYLCASSPFLTATSTDTQYFGPGTRLTVL.

The chain uses TRBV20-1 and TRBJ1-2, with TRBD1 identical over 8 bases. Unmatched junction bases numbered 13, after V lost 3 bases and J lost 1 base. Germline V CDR1 and CDR2: DFQATT, SNEGSKA (reference sequence). CDR3 length: 17 residues. As DNA, the CDR3 is TGCAGTGCTAGTTCAGGGGTCCTACAGGGGGGTAACTATGGCTACACCTTC. It is translated as CSASSGVLQGGNYGYTF.

The rearrangement joins TRBV12-3 or TRBV12-4 to TRBJ1-1; D unclear. V gave up 6 bases and J gave up 2 bases, with 10 bases separating them. CDR3 length: 13 residues. Here the CDR3 DNA reads TGTGCCAGCAGCCGACACGTAAACACTGAAGCTTTCTTT. Amino acids: CASSRHVNTEAFF.

The V and J genes are TRBV7-3 and TRBJ2-1; TRBD2 matches at 7 bases. Germline V gene lookup returns CDR1 SGHTA and CDR2 FQGTGA. The CDR3 loop spans 16 amino acids. With V trimmed by 1 base and J by 6 bases, 9 bases remained unmatched. This CDR3 reads CASSLSWGREGNEQFF. In DNA form, the CDR3 reads TGTGCCAGCAGCTTAAGTTGGGGGAGGGAGGGCAATGAGCAGTTCTTC.

This clone was seen just once. This rearrangement joins TRBV7-2 to TRBJ1-4; no reliable D call. V was pared by 0 bases and J by 0 bases, with 11 bases between. The CDR3 spans 17 residues. Germline loops: CDR1 SGHTA, CDR2 FQGNSA. CDR3: CASSLANPVATNEKLFF. The DNA for the CDR3 is TGTGCCAGCAGCTTAGCGAACCCGGTTGCAACTAATGAAAAACTGTTTTTT.

The chain recombines TRBV27 with TRBJ2-3; tentative D call: TRBD2 (5 bases). Germline CDR1 and CDR2: MNHEY and SMNVEV (reference sequence). Trimming cost V 6 bases and J 2 bases, with 9 bases left between them. The CDR3 length is 13 residues. In nucleotides, the CDR3 is TGTGCCAGCAGCGGACTGATCACAGATACGCAGTATTTT. Translation: CASSGLITDTQYF.

This chain uses TRBV11-2 with TRBJ1-3; no reliable D call. V lost 0 bases and J 0 bases, leaving 6 bases between the germline ends. The CDR3 consists of 15 residues. CDR1 is SGHAT and CDR2 is FQNNGV in the germline V gene. CDR3: CASSLDLSSGNTIYF. The CDR3 region has the DNA TGTGCCAGCAGCTTAGACCTGAGCTCTGGAAACACCATATATTTT.

The V gene is TRBV5-4, the J gene TRBJ2-3; 11 nucleotides line up with TRBD2. CDR1 SGHNT and CDR2 YYREEE come from the germline V gene (reference sequence). This CDR3 contains 14 residues. J was trimmed by 3 bases and V by 9 bases; bases with no gene match: 6. The CDR3 DNA follows: TGTGCCACAGAAGCTAGCGGGAGGACAGATACGCAGTATTTT. This codes for CATEASGRTDTQYF.

J is TRBJ2-7 and V is TRBV21-1; the D call in the table, TRBD2, was not verified against the DNA. TRBV21-1 is labeled a pseudogene. The CDR3 length is 16 residues. The CDR3 DNA follows: TGTGCCAGCAGCAATGATTCGGGACTAGCGGAGTACGAGCAGTACTTC. It codes for CASSNDSGLAEYEQYF.